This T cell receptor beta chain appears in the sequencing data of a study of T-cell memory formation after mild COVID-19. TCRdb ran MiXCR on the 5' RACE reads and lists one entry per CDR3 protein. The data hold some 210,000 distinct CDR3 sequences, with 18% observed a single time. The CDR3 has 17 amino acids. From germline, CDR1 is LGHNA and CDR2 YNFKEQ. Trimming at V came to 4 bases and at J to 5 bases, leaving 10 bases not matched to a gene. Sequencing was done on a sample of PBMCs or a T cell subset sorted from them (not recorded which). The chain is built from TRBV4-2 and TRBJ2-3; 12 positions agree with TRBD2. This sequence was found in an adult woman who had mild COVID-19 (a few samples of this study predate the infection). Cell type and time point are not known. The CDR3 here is CASSRGGLAGRGDTQYF. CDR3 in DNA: TGTGCCAGCAGCCGTGGTGGACTAGCGGGGCGGGGAGATACGCAGTATTTT.